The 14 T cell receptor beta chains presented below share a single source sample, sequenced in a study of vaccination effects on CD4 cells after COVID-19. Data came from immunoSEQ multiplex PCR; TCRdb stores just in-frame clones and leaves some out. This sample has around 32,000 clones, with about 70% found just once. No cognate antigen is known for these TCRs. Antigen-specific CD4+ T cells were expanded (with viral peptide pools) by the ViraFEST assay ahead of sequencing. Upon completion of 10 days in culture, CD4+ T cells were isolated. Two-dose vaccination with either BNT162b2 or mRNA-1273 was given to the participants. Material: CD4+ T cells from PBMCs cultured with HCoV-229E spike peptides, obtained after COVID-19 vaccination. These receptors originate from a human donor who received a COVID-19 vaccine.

The CDR3 bases are TGCGCCAGCAGCTCCGGAAATGGGGGGAGCCATGAGCAGTTCTTC. Translated, it gives CASSSGNGGSHEQFF. The chain is built from TRBV5-1 and TRBJ2-1, with D possibly being TRBD2 (6 bases). The CDR3 extends over 15 amino acids. In germline, CDR1 is SGHRS, CDR2 YFSETQ. V was pared by 3 bases and J by 8 bases, with 18 bases between.

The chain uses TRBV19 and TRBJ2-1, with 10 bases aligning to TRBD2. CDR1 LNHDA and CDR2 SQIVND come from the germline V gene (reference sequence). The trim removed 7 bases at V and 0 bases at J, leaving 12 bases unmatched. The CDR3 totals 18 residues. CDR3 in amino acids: CASMGSGGRSSSYNEQFF. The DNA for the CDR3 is TGTGCCAGTATGGGTAGCGGGGGGAGATCGAGCTCCTACAATGAGCAGTTCTTC.

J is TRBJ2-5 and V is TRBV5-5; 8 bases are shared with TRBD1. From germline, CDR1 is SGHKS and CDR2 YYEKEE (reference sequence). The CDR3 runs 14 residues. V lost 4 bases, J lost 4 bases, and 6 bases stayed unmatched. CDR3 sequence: CASSAGQGRETQYF. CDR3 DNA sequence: TGTGCCAGCAGCGCTGGACAGGGAAGAGAGACCCAGTACTTC.

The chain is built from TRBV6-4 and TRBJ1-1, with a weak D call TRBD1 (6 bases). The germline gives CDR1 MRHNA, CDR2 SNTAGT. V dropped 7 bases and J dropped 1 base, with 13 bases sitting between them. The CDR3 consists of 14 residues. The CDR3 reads CASKPGHENTEAFF. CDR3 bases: TGTGCCAGCAAGCCGGGACACGAGAACACTGAAGCTTTCTTT.

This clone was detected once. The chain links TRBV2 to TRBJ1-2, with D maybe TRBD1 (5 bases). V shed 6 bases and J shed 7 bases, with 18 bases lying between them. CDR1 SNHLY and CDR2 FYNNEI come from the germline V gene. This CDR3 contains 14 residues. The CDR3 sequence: CASRPTLGVLGYTF. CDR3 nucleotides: TGTGCCAGCAGGCCCACACTAGGGGTTCTTGGCTACACCTTC.

The CDR3 reads CAREQGRDGYTF. CDR3 sequence (DNA): TGTGCCAGGGAACAGGGTAGGGATGGCTACACCTTC. The V call is TRBV2, the J call TRBJ1-2; D is possibly TRBD1 (6 bases). Germline lookup yields CDR1 SNHLY and CDR2 FYNNEI. Trimming pared 9 bases from V and 6 bases from J, leaving 14 bases between. The CDR3 consists of 12 residues.

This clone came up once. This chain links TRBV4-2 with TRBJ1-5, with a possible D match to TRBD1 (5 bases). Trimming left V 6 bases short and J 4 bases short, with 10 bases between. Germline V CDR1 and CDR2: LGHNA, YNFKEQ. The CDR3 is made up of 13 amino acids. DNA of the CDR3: TGTGCCAGCAGGGGGGGTTGGAATCAGCCCCAGCATTTT. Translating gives CASRGGWNQPQHF.

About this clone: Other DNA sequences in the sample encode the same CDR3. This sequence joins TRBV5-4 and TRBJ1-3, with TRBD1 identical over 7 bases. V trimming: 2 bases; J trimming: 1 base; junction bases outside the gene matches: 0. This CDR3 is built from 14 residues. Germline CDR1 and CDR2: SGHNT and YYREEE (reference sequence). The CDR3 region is CASSLQGSGNTIYF. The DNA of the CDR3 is TGTGCCAGCAGCTTACAGGGGTCTGGAAACACCATATATTTT.

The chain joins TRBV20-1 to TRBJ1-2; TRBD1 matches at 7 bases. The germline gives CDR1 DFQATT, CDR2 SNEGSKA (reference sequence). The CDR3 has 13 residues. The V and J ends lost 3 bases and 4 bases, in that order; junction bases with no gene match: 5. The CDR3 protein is CSASVRGGYGYTF. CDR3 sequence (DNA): TGCAGTGCTAGTGTCAGGGGGGGCTATGGCTACACCTTC.

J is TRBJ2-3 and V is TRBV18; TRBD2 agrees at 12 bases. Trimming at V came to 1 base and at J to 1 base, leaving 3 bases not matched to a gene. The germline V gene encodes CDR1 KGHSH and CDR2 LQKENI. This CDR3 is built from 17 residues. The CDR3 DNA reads TGTGCCAGCTCACCACGACTAGCGGGAGACCGCACAGATACGCAGTATTTT. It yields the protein CASSPRLAGDRTDTQYF.

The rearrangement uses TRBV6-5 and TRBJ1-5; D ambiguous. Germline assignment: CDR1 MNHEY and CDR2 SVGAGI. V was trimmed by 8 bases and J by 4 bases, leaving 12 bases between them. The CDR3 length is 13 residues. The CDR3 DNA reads TGTGCCAGCGCCCGACCCCGTAATCAGCCCCAGCATTTT. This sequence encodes CASARPRNQPQHF.

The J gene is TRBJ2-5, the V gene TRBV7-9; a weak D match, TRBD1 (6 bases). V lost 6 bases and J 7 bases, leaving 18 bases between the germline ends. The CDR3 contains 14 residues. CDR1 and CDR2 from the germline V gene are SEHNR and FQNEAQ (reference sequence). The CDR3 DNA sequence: TGTGCCAGCAGTCCTGAGGGGGTTCGAGTGACCCAGTACTTC. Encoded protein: CASSPEGVRVTQYF.

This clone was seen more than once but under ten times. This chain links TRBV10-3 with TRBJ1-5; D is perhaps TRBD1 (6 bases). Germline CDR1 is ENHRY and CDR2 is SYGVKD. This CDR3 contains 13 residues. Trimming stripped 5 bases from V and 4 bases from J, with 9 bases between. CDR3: CAISKGENQPQHF. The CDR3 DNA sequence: TGTGCCATCAGTAAGGGGGAAAATCAGCCCCAGCATTTT.

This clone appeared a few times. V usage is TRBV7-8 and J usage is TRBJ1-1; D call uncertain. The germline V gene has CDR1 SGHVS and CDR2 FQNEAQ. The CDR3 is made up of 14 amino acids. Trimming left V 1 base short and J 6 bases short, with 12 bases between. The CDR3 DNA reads TGTGCCAGCAGCTTAGTAGCGGGGAGGGCTGAAGCTTTCTTT. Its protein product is CASSLVAGRAEAFF.